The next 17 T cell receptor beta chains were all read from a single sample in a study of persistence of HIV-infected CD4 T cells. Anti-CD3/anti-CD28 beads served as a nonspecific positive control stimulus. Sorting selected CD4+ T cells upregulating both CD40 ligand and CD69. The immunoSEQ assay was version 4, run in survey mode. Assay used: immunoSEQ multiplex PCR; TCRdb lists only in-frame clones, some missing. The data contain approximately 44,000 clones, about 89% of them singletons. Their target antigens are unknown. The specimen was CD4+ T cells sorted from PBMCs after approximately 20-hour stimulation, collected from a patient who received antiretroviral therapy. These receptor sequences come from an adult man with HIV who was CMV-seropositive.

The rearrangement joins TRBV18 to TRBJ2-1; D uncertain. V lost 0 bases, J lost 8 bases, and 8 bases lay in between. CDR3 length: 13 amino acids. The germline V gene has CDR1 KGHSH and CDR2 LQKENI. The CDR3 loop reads CASSPPQLDEQFF. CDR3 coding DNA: TGTGCCAGCTCACCACCCCAGCTTGATGAGCAGTTCTTC.

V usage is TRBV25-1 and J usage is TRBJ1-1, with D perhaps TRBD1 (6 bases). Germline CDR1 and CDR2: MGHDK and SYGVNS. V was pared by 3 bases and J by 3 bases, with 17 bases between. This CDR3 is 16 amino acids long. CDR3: CASSDRGRGLDTEAFF. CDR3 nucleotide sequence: TGTGCCAGCAGTGATAGGGGGAGGGGGTTAGACACTGAAGCTTTCTTT.

CDR3 loop: CASSPPMDTDTQYF. The CDR3 region has the DNA TGTGCCAGCTCACCACCGATGGACACAGATACGCAGTATTTT. The chain carries TRBV18 and TRBJ2-3; D uncertain. CDR1 is KGHSH, CDR2 LQKENI, per germline. V was trimmed by 0 bases and J by 2 bases, leaving 6 bases between them. There are 14 residues in the CDR3.

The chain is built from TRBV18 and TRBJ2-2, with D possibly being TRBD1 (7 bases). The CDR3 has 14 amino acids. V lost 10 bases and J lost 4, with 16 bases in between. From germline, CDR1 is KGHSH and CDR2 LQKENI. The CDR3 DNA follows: TGTGCCACCAGGGGGGCGTCAAGCACCGGGGAGCTGTTTTTT. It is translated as CATRGASSTGELFF. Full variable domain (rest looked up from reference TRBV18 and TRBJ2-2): NAGVMQNPRHLVRRRGQEARLRCSPMKGHSHVYWYRQLPEEGLKFMVYLQKENIIDESGMPKERFSAEFPKEGPSILRIQQVVRGDSAAYFCATRGASSTGELFFGEGSRLTVL.

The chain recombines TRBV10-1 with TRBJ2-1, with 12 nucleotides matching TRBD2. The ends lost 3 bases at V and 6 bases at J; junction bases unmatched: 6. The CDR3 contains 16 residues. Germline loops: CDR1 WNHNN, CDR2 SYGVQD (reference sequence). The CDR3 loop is CASSDSRLAGVNEQFF. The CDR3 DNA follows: TGCGCCAGCAGTGACTCCCGACTAGCGGGGGTCAATGAGCAGTTCTTC.

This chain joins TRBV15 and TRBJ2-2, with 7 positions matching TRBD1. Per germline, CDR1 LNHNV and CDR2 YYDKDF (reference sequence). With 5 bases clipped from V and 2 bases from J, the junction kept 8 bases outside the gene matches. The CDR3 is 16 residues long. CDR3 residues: CATSLGRTGNTGELFF. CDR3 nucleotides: TGTGCCACCAGCCTAGGCCGGACAGGCAACACCGGGGAGCTGTTTTTT.

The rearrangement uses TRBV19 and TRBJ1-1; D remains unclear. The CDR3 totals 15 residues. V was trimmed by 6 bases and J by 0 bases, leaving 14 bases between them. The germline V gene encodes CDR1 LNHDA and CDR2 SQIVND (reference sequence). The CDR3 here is CASRLRATMNTEAFF. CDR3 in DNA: TGTGCCAGTAGGCTCCGAGCCACCATGAACACTGAAGCTTTCTTT.

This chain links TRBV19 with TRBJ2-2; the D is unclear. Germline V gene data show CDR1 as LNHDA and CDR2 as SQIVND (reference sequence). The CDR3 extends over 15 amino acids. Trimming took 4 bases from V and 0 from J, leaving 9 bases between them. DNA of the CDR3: TGTGCCAGTAGTACAGTGCGCGCGAACACCGGGGAGCTGTTTTTT. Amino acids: CASSTVRANTGELFF.

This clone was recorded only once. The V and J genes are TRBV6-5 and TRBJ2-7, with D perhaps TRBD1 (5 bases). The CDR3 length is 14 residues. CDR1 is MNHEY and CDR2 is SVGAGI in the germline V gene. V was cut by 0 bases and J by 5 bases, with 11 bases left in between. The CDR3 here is CASSYSNRPDEQYF. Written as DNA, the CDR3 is TGTGCCAGCAGTTACTCGAACAGGCCCGACGAGCAGTACTTC.

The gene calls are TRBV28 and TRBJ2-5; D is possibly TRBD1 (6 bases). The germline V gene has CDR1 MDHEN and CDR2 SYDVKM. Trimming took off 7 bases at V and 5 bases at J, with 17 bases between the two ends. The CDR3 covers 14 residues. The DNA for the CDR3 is TGTGCCAGCACCTCCCCGGGACAATGGGAGACCCAGTACTTC. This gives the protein CASTSPGQWETQYF.

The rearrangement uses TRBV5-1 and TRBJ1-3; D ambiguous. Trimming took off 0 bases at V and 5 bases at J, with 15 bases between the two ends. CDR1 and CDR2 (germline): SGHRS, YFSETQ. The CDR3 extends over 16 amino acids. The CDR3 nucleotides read TGCGCCAGCAGCTTGGGGGAAAAAAGTGGTCGAAACACCATATATTTT. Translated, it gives CASSLGEKSGRNTIYF.

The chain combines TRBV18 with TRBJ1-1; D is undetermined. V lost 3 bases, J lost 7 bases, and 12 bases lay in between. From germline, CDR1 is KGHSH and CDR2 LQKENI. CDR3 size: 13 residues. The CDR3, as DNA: TGTGCCAGCTCACCGGGAGTTAGTATTGAAGCTTTCTTT. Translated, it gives CASSPGVSIEAFF.

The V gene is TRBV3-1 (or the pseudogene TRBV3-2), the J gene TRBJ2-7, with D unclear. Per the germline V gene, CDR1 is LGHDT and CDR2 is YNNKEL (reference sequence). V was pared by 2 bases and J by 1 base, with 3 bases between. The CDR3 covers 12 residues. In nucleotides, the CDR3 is TGTGCCAGCAGCCAAATATCCTACGAGCAGTACTTC. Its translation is CASSQISYEQYF.

The CDR3, as DNA: TGTGCCAGCAGCCAAAACCGGCTCAGCTCCTACGAGCAGTACTTC. Amino acid sequence: CASSQNRLSSYEQYF. The chain couples TRBV3-1 (or the pseudogene TRBV3-2) to TRBJ2-7, with D unresolved. The CDR3 is 15 residues long. The germline V gene encodes CDR1 LGHDT and CDR2 YNNKEL (reference sequence). V lost 2 bases to trimming and J lost 0 bases, with 11 bases between them.

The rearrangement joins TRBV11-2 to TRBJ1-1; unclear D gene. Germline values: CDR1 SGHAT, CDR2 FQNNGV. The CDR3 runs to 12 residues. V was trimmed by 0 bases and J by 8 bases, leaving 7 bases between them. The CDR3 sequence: CASSLDRPEAFF. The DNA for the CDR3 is TGTGCCAGCAGCTTAGACAGGCCGGAAGCTTTCTTT.

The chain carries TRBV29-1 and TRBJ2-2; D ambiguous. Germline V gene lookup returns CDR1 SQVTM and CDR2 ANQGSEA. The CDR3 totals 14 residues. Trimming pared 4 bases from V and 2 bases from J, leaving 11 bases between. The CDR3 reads CSVAIQINTGELFF. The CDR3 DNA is TGCAGCGTTGCCATACAAATTAACACCGGGGAGCTGTTTTTT.

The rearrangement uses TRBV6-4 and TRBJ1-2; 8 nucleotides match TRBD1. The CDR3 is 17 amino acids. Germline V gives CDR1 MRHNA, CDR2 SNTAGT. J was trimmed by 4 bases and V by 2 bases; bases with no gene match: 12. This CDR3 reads CASSDGGRDRSFYGYTF. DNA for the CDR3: TGTGCCAGCAGTGACGGAGGACGGGACAGGAGTTTCTATGGCTACACCTTC.